This TCR beta chain was captured by sequencing in a study of response to subunit inactivated influenza vaccine. Each CDR3 protein is one row after TCRdb ran MiXCR on the RT-PCR reads. The data contain 400,000 to 650,000 distinct CDR3 sequences, 6.5% to 8% of them seen just once; the ten biggest clones take up about 12%. This clonotype was seen ten or more times. Trimming cost V 8 bases and J 8 bases; bases outside gene matches: 12. The germline V gene has CDR1 MNHEY and CDR2 SVGEGT. The CDR3 consists of 14 residues. This material consisted of PBMCs from blood, taken approximately 25 months after vaccination. The origin of this receptor is a man between 50 and 69 years old who received an inactivated influenza vaccine. J is TRBJ2-1 and V is TRBV6-2 or TRBV6-3; the match to TRBD2 covers 7 bases. Here the CDR3 DNA reads TGTGCCAGCCAGAGACTAGGTGGGAGGGATGAGCAGTTCTTC. Residues: CASQRLGGRDEQFF.